The rows below give T cell receptor beta chains drawn from one sample of a study of molecular identifiers for immune sequencing clone quantification. TCRdb recomputed calls from the PCR reads with MiXCR, one row per CDR3 protein. The sample carries a few hundred thousand distinct CDR3 sequences, 20% to 25% recorded once. Sequenced input: naive CD8+ T cells from blood, with Jurkat cell RNA spiked in. These receptors were collected from a human donor in good health. Some libraries in this study had Jurkat cell RNA spiked in. Each CDR3 is given with its conserved first and last residue. A D gene is named only where the DNA matches it firmly. Clone size is given for some rows only: seen once, a few or many times, or a class if the clone is expanded.

TRBJ2-5 | - | 14 | TRBV13 | - | CASSSPTRRETQYF | TGTGCCAGCAGTTCCCCAACGCGGCGAGAGACCCAGTACTTC
TRBJ2-2 | - | 11 | TRBV7-9 | many | CASTPSGELFF | TGTGCCAGCACTCCGTCCGGGGAGCTGTTTTTT
TRBJ2-7 | - | 12 | TRBV5-6 | many | CASSSFSYEQYF | TGTGCCAGCAGCTCCTTCTCCTACGAGCAGTACTTC
TRBJ2-7 | - | 14 | TRBV12-3/TRBV12-4 | few | CASRDGGYPYEQYF | TGTGCCAGCCGCGACGGGGGTTACCCCTACGAGCAGTACTTC
TRBJ2-4 | TRBD2 | 16 | TRBV9 | - | CASSATSGGLQNIQYF | TGTGCCAGCAGCGCGACTAGCGGCGGATTACAAAACATTCAGTACTTC
TRBJ2-7 | TRBD1 | 15 | TRBV4-3 | many | CASSQGRTGGYEQYF | TGCGCCAGCAGCCAAGGACGGACAGGGGGCTACGAGCAGTACTTC
TRBJ2-2 | TRBD2 | 17 | TRBV9 | few | CASSPHSGGVSTGELFF | TGTGCCAGCAGCCCCCATAGCGGGGGGGTGAGTACCGGGGAGCTGTTTTTT
TRBJ2-3 | TRBD1 | 17 | TRBV14 | - | CASSQAPGQKISDTQYF | TGTGCCAGCAGCCAGGCCCCGGGACAGAAAATCTCAGATACGCAGTATTTT
TRBJ2-7 | - | 17 | TRBV6-2/TRBV6-3 | many | CASSYPLDRDTYYEQYF | TGTGCCAGCAGTTACCCTTTGGACCGGGACACTTACTACGAGCAGTACTTC
TRBJ2-3 | - | 12 | TRBV6-2/TRBV6-3 | many | CAVEGGTDTQYF | TGTGCCGTCGAAGGTGGCACAGATACGCAGTATTTT
TRBJ1-5 | - | 14 | TRBV11-3 | - | CASSRRDSNQPQHF | TGTGCCAGCAGCCGCAGGGATAGCAATCAGCCCCAGCATTTT
TRBJ1-1 | - | 14 | TRBV27 | many | CASSSPRIPAEAFF | TGTGCCAGCAGTTCTCCCCGGATTCCTGCTGAAGCTTTCTTT
TRBJ2-7 | - | 14 | TRBV20-1 | few | CSATPRRYAYEQYF | TGCAGTGCCACCCCAAGACGGTATGCCTACGAGCAGTACTTC
TRBJ2-7 | - | 13 | TRBV19 | many | CASSISPDYEQYF | TGTGCCAGTAGTATATCCCCCGACTACGAGCAGTACTTC
TRBJ1-1 | - | 13 | TRBV10-1 | - | CASSERPNTEAFF | TGCGCCAGCAGTGAGAGGCCCAACACTGAAGCTTTCTTT
TRBJ1-5 | - | 12 | TRBV19 | - | CASRIQSEPQHF | TGTGCCAGTAGGATTCAATCAGAGCCCCAGCATTTT
TRBJ1-3 | - | 17 | TRBV7-9 | many | CASSLGPPGPSGNTIYF | TGTGCCAGCAGCTTAGGACCCCCGGGGCCTTCTGGAAACACCATATATTTT
TRBJ2-5 | - | 15 | TRBV7-9 | many | CASSYRTDFQETQYF | TGTGCCAGCAGCTATCGGACAGATTTTCAAGAGACCCAGTACTTC
TRBJ2-4 | - | 12 | TRBV20-1 | - | CSVGGAKNIQYF | TGCAGTGTCGGGGGTGCCAAAAACATTCAGTACTTC
TRBJ2-6 | - | 16 | TRBV7-6 | - | CASSLETASGANVLTF | TGTGCCAGCAGCTTAGAGACAGCCTCTGGGGCCAACGTCCTGACTTTC
TRBJ1-1 | - | 13 | TRBV28 | many | CATSDRMNTEAFF | TGTGCCACATCCGACAGAATGAACACTGAAGCTTTCTTT
TRBJ1-1 | - | 13 | TRBV25-1 | many | CASSDSMNTEAFF | TGTGCCAGCAGTGACAGTATGAACACTGAAGCTTTCTTT
TRBJ1-1 | - | 13 | TRBV29-1 | many | CSVGGGENTEAFF | TGCAGCGTTGGTGGAGGGGAGAACACTGAAGCTTTCTTT
TRBJ2-7 | - | 12 | TRBV19 | - | CASSMGLYEQYF | TGTGCCAGTAGTATGGGACTCTACGAGCAGTACTTC
TRBJ1-2 | - | 14 | TRBV6-6 | few | CASSYPDGLYDYTF | TGTGCCAGCAGTTATCCAGACGGTCTCTACGACTACACCTTC
TRBJ1-1 | - | 14 | TRBV28 | - | CASSWAPGNTEAFF | TGTGCCAGCAGTTGGGCGCCGGGGAACACTGAAGCTTTCTTT
TRBJ2-3 | - | 15 | TRBV12-3/TRBV12-4 | - | CASRLDYPRADTQYF | TGTGCCAGCAGGCTGGATTACCCTAGGGCAGATACGCAGTATTTT
TRBJ1-5 | - | 15 | TRBV2 | many | CASTEWGHNNQPQHF | TGTGCCAGCACCGAATGGGGACACAACAATCAGCCCCAGCATTTT
TRBJ1-4 | - | 16 | TRBV6-1 | many | CASSEGGGWGNEKLFF | TGTGCCAGCAGTGAAGGAGGGGGTTGGGGTAATGAAAAACTGTTTTTT
TRBJ2-1 | TRBD2 | 15 | TRBV6-5 | once | CASSSYPGTSNEQFF | TGTGCCAGCAGTTCATACCCCGGGACTAGCAATGAGCAGTTCTTC
TRBJ2-3 | TRBD2 | 14 | TRBV4-3 | - | CASSHGGRAGTQYF | TGCGCCAGCAGTCACGGCGGGAGAGCTGGTACGCAGTATTTT
TRBJ2-1 | TRBD2 | 15 | TRBV6-2/TRBV6-3 | many | CASSFTLAAYNEQFF | TGTGCCAGCAGTTTTACACTAGCGGCCTACAATGAGCAGTTCTTC
TRBJ2-4 | TRBD1 | 14 | TRBV4-3 | many | CASSSSTGVDIQYF | TGCGCCAGCAGCTCATCGACAGGGGTAGACATTCAGTACTTC
TRBJ1-6 | - | 13 | TRBV27 | many | CASTSGGYSPLHF | TGTGCCAGCACCTCCGGCGGCTATTCACCCCTCCACTTT
TRBJ2-3 | TRBD2 | 14 | TRBV19 | many | CASSAGTNTDTQYF | TGTGCCAGTAGTGCAGGGACTAACACAGATACGCAGTATTTT
TRBJ2-1 | - | 14 | TRBV15 | - | CATSVRGVTNEQFF | TGTGCCACCAGCGTTCGGGGTGTTACCAATGAGCAGTTCTTC
TRBJ1-1 | - | 15 | TRBV5-1 | many | CASSLSSAMNTEAFF | TGCGCCAGCAGCTTGTCGTCAGCTATGAACACTGAAGCTTTCTTT
TRBJ2-1 | TRBD2 | 14 | TRBV24-1 | few | CATSDLGEGNEQFF | TGTGCCACCAGTGATTTAGGGGAGGGCAATGAGCAGTTCTTC
TRBJ2-7 | - | 16 | TRBV7-9 | - | CASSLVGGGLSYEQYF | TGTGCCAGCAGCTTAGTTGGCGGGGGCCTTTCCTACGAGCAGTACTTC
TRBJ2-3 | TRBD2 | 17 | TRBV12-3/TRBV12-4 | many | CASTGLAGEGATDTQYF | TGTGCCAGCACCGGACTAGCGGGGGAAGGGGCCACAGATACGCAGTATTTT
TRBJ2-4 | - | 16 | TRBV3-1 | many | CASSQLDEVAKNIQYF | TGTGCCAGCAGCCAATTGGACGAAGTTGCCAAAAACATTCAGTACTTC
TRBJ2-5 | - | 13 | TRBV7-9 | few | CASSLGSRETQYF | TGTGCCAGCAGCCTCGGGAGCAGAGAGACCCAGTACTTC
TRBJ2-5 | - | 15 | TRBV20-1 | - | CSARDYIRVEETRYF | TGCAGTGCTAGAGATTATATTAGGGTAGAAGAGACCCGGTACTTC
TRBJ2-3 | - | 13 | TRBV19 | - | CASSLMWGDTQYF | TGTGCCAGTAGTCTCATGTGGGGAGATACGCAGTATTTT
TRBJ2-3 | - | 17 | TRBV3-1 | few | CASSQGWGPLASDTQYF | TGTGCCAGCAGCCAAGGATGGGGCCCGCTGGCCTCAGATACGCAGTATTTT